These 14 T cell receptor beta chains originate from one sample sequenced in a study of T cells after posttransplantation cyclophosphamide. Assay used: immunoSEQ multiplex PCR; TCRdb lists only in-frame clones, some missing. The repertoire holds 9,000 to 13,000 clones, approximately 80% seen once, with approximately 15% in the top ten. Busulfan-fludarabine conditioning, marrow transplant, and cyclophosphamide on days +3 and +4 were administered. The source material was PBMCs, sampled roughly 1,800 days after allogeneic stem cell transplant with posttransplant cyclophosphamide. The receptor set was obtained from a female patient in her fifties or sixties who received an allogeneic stem cell transplant from a related donor, was CMV-positive, and had no GVHD. Some T cells could come from the graft donor.

This clone came up a few times. V is TRBV7-2 and J is TRBJ2-7, with TRBD2 matching over 8 bases. J gave up 6 bases and V 5 bases, and 12 bases lay outside the gene matches. From germline, CDR1 is SGHTA and CDR2 FQGNSA. The CDR3 contains 15 residues. The CDR3 sequence is CASSLPLREGPEQYF. CDR3 coding DNA: TGTGCCAGCAGCCTTCCCCTACGGGAGGGCCCCGAGCAGTACTTC. Full variable domain (missing parts from reference TRBV7-2 and TRBJ2-7): GAGVSQSPSNKVTEKGKDVELRCDPISGHTALYWYRQSLGQGLEFLIYFQGNSAPDKSGLPSDRFSAERTGGSVSTLTIQRTQQEDSAVYLCASSLPLREGPEQYFGPGTRLTVT.

This sequence joins TRBV4-2 and TRBJ1-5; TRBD1 is a possible D gene (6 bases). CDR3 length equals 16 residues. Germline V gene sequence: CDR1 LGHNA, CDR2 YNFKEQ. V lost 4 bases and J 0 bases, leaving 13 bases between the germline ends. DNA for the CDR3: TGTGCCAGCAGCCCAGGGGCAAAGGGTAGCAATCAGCCCCAGCATTTT. Residues: CASSPGAKGSNQPQHF.

The chain combines TRBV30 with TRBJ1-5; D remains ambiguous. Germline assignment: CDR1 GTSNPN and CDR2 SVGIG (reference sequence). This CDR3 region has 17 residues. Trimming stripped 1 base from V and 0 bases from J, with 16 bases between. The CDR3 DNA is TGTGCCTGGAGTGGCGGGGTATTCGTGAATAGCAATCAGCCCCAGCATTTT. This codes for CAWSGGVFVNSNQPQHF.

The chain has TRBV7-7 and TRBJ2-2; perhaps TRBD1 as D (5 bases). The CDR3 has 14 residues. CDR1 is SSHAT and CDR2 is FNYEAQ in the germline V gene (reference sequence). V was pared by 1 base and J by 6 bases, with 9 bases between. In nucleotides, the CDR3 is TGTGCCAGCAGCTTAGGCTTAGGGGCCGGGGAGCTGTTTTTT. Translating it yields CASSLGLGAGELFF.

The chain has TRBV19 and TRBJ2-4; a weak D match, TRBD2 (5 bases). The germline gives CDR1 LNHDA, CDR2 SQIVND (reference sequence). This CDR3 contains 14 residues. Trimming removed 7 bases at V and 2 bases at J, with 12 bases between. The CDR3 reads CASNGGVTKNIQYF. The CDR3 region has the DNA TGTGCCAGTAACGGAGGCGTAACCAAAAACATTCAGTACTTC.

This clone is large by share. The rearrangement joins TRBV7-9 to TRBJ2-2, with D perhaps matching TRBD1 (8 bases). CDR1 and CDR2 from the germline V gene are SEHNR and FQNEAQ (reference sequence). Trimming cost V 5 bases and J 8 bases, with 24 bases left between them. This CDR3 region has 17 residues. The CDR3 here is CASSPPGGQAVIGELFF. For the CDR3, the DNA is TGTGCCAGCAGCCCCCCGGGGGGACAGGCGGTAATTGGGGAGCTGTTTTTT.

The chain combines TRBV29-1 with TRBJ1-2; D is perhaps TRBD1 (6 bases). The CDR3 extends over 11 amino acids. CDR1 and CDR2 from the germline V gene are SQVTM and ANQGSEA. CDR3 in DNA: TGCAGTTACGGACAGACCTATGGCTACACCTTC. It encodes CSYGQTYGYTF.

The V gene is TRBV7-8, the J gene TRBJ1-2; tentatively, D is TRBD1 (5 bases). Trimming pared 6 bases from V and 0 bases from J, leaving 17 bases between. In germline, CDR1 is SGHVS, CDR2 FQNEAQ. The length of the CDR3 is 16 residues. In DNA form, the CDR3 reads TGTGCCAGCAGTCAAGGCGGGGACCCGTCTAACTATGGCTACACCTTC. Amino acids: CASSQGGDPSNYGYTF.

The chain carries TRBV2 and TRBJ2-5; D may be TRBD1 (6 bases). The germline gives CDR1 SNHLY, CDR2 FYNNEI. The CDR3 consists of 14 residues. V lost 6 bases and J 5 bases, leaving 16 bases between the germline ends. The CDR3 DNA is TGTGCCAGCAGATCAGGACAGAGTTTCGAGACCCAGTACTTC. The encoded protein is CASRSGQSFETQYF.

This chain connects TRBV28 to TRBJ1-2; 7 bases map to TRBD1. V trimming: 5 bases; J trimming: 0 bases; junction bases outside the gene matches: 6. The CDR3 contains 15 residues. Per the germline V gene, CDR1 is MDHEN and CDR2 is SYDVKM. In nucleotides, the CDR3 is TGTGCCAGCAGTCCAGGGGGAGGCTCTAACTATGGCTACACCTTC. Translated: CASSPGGGSNYGYTF.

The chain carries TRBV30 and TRBJ1-1, with 9 bases that match TRBD1. Per germline, CDR1 GTSNPN and CDR2 SVGIG (reference sequence). J gave up 4 bases and V 2 bases, and 5 bases lay outside the gene matches. The CDR3 has 14 amino acids. CDR3 nucleotide sequence: TGTGCCTGGAGTCCCGGGACAGGGATCACTGAAGCTTTCTTT. Encoded protein: CAWSPGTGITEAFF.

This clone was counted a single time. The CDR3 region is CASSGQGTYNEQFF. The CDR3, as DNA: TGTGCCAGCAGCGGCCAGGGGACCTACAATGAGCAGTTCTTC. The J gene is TRBJ2-1, the V gene TRBV9, with D perhaps matching TRBD1 (6 bases). Germline lookup yields CDR1 SGDLS and CDR2 YYNGEE. Trimming removed 3 bases from V and 2 bases from J, with 9 bases in between. The CDR3 contains 14 residues. Using reference TRBV9 and TRBJ2-1 for the parts outside the CDR3, the full variable domain is DSGVTQTPKHLITATGQRVTLRCSPRSGDLSVYWYQQSLDQGLQFLIQYYNGEERAKGNILERFSAQQFPDLHSELNLSSLELGDSALYFCASSGQGTYNEQFFGPGTRLTVL.

The CDR3 region has the DNA TGTGCCAGCACCGAAGTCGGCGTAGTAAGGGGGGAGGGGGGTACGCAGTATTTT. As protein: CASTEVGVVRGEGGTQYF. The V and J genes are TRBV28 and TRBJ2-3; a weak D match, TRBD2 (7 bases). Per the germline V gene, CDR1 is MDHEN and CDR2 is SYDVKM. V lost 7 bases to trimming and J lost 8 bases, with 31 bases between them. The CDR3 is 18 amino acids.

The J gene is TRBJ2-1, the V gene TRBV11-2; D remains unclear. Germline assignment: CDR1 SGHAT and CDR2 FQNNGV. Trimming took off 3 bases at V and 10 bases at J, with 16 bases between the two ends. The CDR3 sequence is 14 residues long. CDR3 nucleotide sequence: TGTGCCAGCAGCTTCCCTGGCGGCCTGAGGGAGCAGTTCTTC. Translating it yields CASSFPGGLREQFF.